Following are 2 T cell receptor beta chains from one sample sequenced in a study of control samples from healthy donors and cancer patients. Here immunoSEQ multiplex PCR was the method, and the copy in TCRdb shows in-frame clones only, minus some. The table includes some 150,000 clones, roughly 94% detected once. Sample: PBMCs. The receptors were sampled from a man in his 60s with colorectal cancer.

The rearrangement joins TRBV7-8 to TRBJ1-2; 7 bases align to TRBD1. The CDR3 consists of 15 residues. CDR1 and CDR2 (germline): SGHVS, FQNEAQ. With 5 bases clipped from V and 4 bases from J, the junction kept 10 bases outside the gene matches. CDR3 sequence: CASSRRMQGGYGYTF. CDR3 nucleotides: TGTGCCAGCAGCCGGCGGATGCAGGGGGGCTATGGCTACACCTTC.

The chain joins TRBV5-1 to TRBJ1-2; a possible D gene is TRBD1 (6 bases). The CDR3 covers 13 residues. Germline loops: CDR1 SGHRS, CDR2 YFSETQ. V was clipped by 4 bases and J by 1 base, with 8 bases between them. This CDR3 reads CASSGDNNYGYTF. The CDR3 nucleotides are TGCGCCAGCAGCGGGGACAATAACTATGGCTACACCTTC.